Below are 8 T cell receptor beta chains sequenced from a single sample in a study of control samples from healthy donors and cancer patients (dated by TCRdb to about 2020). The library was produced with the immunoSEQ multiplex PCR assay. Drawn from immuneACCESS, this table holds only the in-frame rearrangements with V and J called that TCRdb kept. Clones are partly lost; checked studies trace under half to an unresolved V gene and leave the rest unexplained. The sample includes approximately 190,000 clones, with about 91% observed a single time. The ten largest account for 1.8% of the sample. Sequencing was performed on blood. The receptors shown here come from a man aged 30 to 39 in good health.

This clone was detected once. This chain uses TRBV4-2 with TRBJ1-2, with 8 bases matching TRBD1. CDR1 and CDR2 from the germline V gene are LGHNA and YNFKEQ. This CDR3 has 14 amino acids. The junction had 8 bases not matched to a gene; V was cut back by 4 bases and J by 7 bases. The chain's CDR3 is CASSPEQGVIGYTF. The CDR3 region has the DNA TGTGCCAGCAGCCCGGAACAGGGGGTTATTGGCTACACCTTC.

This clone was seen just once. The chain combines TRBV29-1 with TRBJ2-1; perhaps D is TRBD1 or TRBD2 (6 bases each). V lost 4 bases and J lost 6, with 19 bases in between. The length of the CDR3 is 15 residues. CDR1 SQVTM and CDR2 ANQGSEA come from the germline V gene. This CDR3 is CSVGNTGAGSNEQFF. DNA for the CDR3: TGCAGCGTTGGAAATACGGGGGCGGGTAGCAATGAGCAGTTCTTC.

The chain is built from TRBV12-3 or TRBV12-4 and TRBJ2-7, with D uncertain. CDR3 length equals 11 residues. V lost 7 bases to trimming and J lost 3 bases, with 7 bases between them. This chain's CDR3 is CASTDGYEQYF. The CDR3 region has the DNA TGTGCCAGCACCGACGGCTACGAGCAGTACTTC.

The J gene is TRBJ2-1, the V gene TRBV5-1; 8 bases match TRBD2. Trimming at V came to 4 bases and at J to 5 bases, leaving 11 bases not matched to a gene. CDR1 and CDR2 (germline): SGHRS, YFSETQ. This CDR3 comprises 16 residues. In nucleotides, the CDR3 is TGCGCCAGCAGCCAACCTCCAGCGGGAGCTAACAATGAGCAGTTCTTC. Protein: CASSQPPAGANNEQFF.

V gene TRBV30 combines with J gene TRBJ1-2, with a possible D match to TRBD1 (5 bases). The V gene's germline CDR1 is GTSNPN and CDR2 SVGIG (reference sequence). The CDR3 has 11 amino acids. The V gene lost 3 bases and the J gene lost 9 bases, with 11 bases spanning the gap. The CDR3 DNA follows: TGTGCCTGGAGCAGGGAGAGGAGCTACACCTTC. It specifies CAWSRERSYTF.

The chain joins TRBV5-1 to TRBJ2-1; TRBD2 aligns across 8 bases. The ends lost 4 bases at V and 0 bases at J; junction bases unmatched: 3. The CDR3 is made up of 15 amino acids. CDR1 and CDR2 from the germline V gene are SGHRS and YFSETQ. The CDR3 loop is CASSLGGASYNEQFF. CDR3 bases: TGCGCCAGCAGCCTCGGGGGGGCCTCCTACAATGAGCAGTTCTTC.

The V and J genes are TRBV7-2 and TRBJ2-1; D is unclear. From germline, CDR1 is SGHTA and CDR2 FQGNSA. CDR3 size: 15 residues. Trimming removed 1 base at V and 7 bases at J, with 14 bases between. The CDR3 DNA sequence: TGTGCCAGCAGCTTAGTTCGGGCTATTTCGAATGAGCAGTTCTTC. Translation gives CASSLVRAISNEQFF. The whole variable domain, filled in from reference TRBV7-2 and TRBJ2-1, reads GAGVSQSPSNKVTEKGKDVELRCDPISGHTALYWYRQSLGQGLEFLIYFQGNSAPDKSGLPSDRFSAERTGGSVSTLTIQRTQQEDSAVYLCASSLVRAISNEQFFGPGTRLTVL.

The chain combines TRBV18 with TRBJ1-3; 7 nucleotides line up with TRBD1. V lost 0 bases and J lost 2; bases outside the gene matches: 4. The CDR3 extends over 16 amino acids. Germline V gene lookup returns CDR1 KGHSH and CDR2 LQKENI. CDR3 residues: CASSPPKGTAGNTIYF. The DNA for the CDR3 is TGTGCCAGCTCACCACCGAAAGGGACAGCTGGAAACACCATATATTTT.